This T cell receptor (beta chain) was observed in a study of glioma-infiltrating T cells. The table lists this clonotype with a few counts. Looked up from germline, CDR1 is SGHRS and CDR2 is YFSETQ. Trimming left V 2 bases short and J 4 bases short, with 15 bases between. CDR3 length: 15 residues. Using RNA template, CDR3s of TCR alpha and beta were amplified with iRepertoire arm-PCR. From the multiplex PCR reads, TCRdb called clonotypes with MiXCR, one entry per CDR3 protein. Of around 190,000 distinct CDR3 sequences listed, approximately 40% were seen once; the top ten hold around 5%. Sequencing was performed on glioma tissue, nonneoplastic brain tissue, or PBMCs (not recorded which). This receptor was taken from a human donor with low-grade glioma or glioblastoma, undergoing nonglioma brain surgery, or in good health (not recorded which). The chain has TRBV5-1 and TRBJ1-2, with D tentatively TRBD1 (5 bases). The CDR3 loop reads CASSLLGALGYGYTF. The CDR3 DNA reads TGCGCCAGCAGCTTATTAGGGGCGCTTGGCTATGGCTACACCTTC.